These 7 T cell receptor beta chains share one sample of origin, sequenced in a study of early T cells in non-severe SARS-CoV-2 infection. TCRdb recomputed calls from the 5' RACE reads with MiXCR, one row per CDR3 protein. The data contain around 35,000 distinct CDR3 sequences, under 6% of them singletons. Source material: whole blood. These receptors were collected from an adult who was a healthcare worker with PCR-confirmed SARS-CoV-2 infection or an uninfected control (not recorded which).

This clonotype showed up many times. V and J are TRBV27 and TRBJ2-7; D not resolved. The CDR3 has 11 residues. V was clipped by 6 bases and J by 4 bases, with 7 bases between them. Looked up from germline, CDR1 is MNHEY and CDR2 is SMNVEV (reference sequence). Here the CDR3 DNA reads TGTGCCAGCAGGGGGATGTACGAGCAGTACGTC. This sequence encodes CASRGMYEQYV.

This clonotype was counted at least ten times. The CDR3 protein is CASSLGGQGSYEQYF. The CDR3 bases are TGTGCCAGCAGTTTGGGAGGCCAGGGGTCCTACGAGCAGTACTTC. This chain uses TRBV28 with TRBJ2-7, with D perhaps matching TRBD1 or TRBD2 (6 bases each). V was trimmed by 3 bases and J by 1 base, leaving 13 bases between them. Germline-derived CDR1 and CDR2 are MDHEN and SYDVKM. CDR3 length equals 15 residues.

This clonotype was recorded at least ten times. The chain links TRBV18 to TRBJ2-1, with 8 bases lining up with TRBD1. Germline lookup yields CDR1 KGHSH and CDR2 LQKENI. This CDR3 has 14 residues. V dropped 3 bases and J dropped 9; count of bases not matched to a gene: 7. The CDR3 protein is CASSPVPGGGEQFF. CDR3 in DNA: TGTGCCAGCTCACCGGTACCAGGGGGCGGTGAGCAGTTCTTC. The full variable domain, with the rest looked up from reference TRBV18 and TRBJ2-1, is NAGVMQNPRHLVRRRGQEARLRCSPMKGHSHVYWYRQLPEEGLKFMVYLQKENIIDESGMPKERFSAEFPKEGPSILRIQQVVRGDSAAYFCASSPVPGGGEQFFGPGTRLTVL.

The gene calls are TRBV2 and TRBJ2-5; 7 bases are a match to TRBD2. The germline V gene has CDR1 SNHLY and CDR2 FYNNEI. The CDR3 sequence is 13 residues long. With 8 bases clipped from V and 7 bases from J, the junction kept 10 bases outside the gene matches. The CDR3 is CASSRGSLGTQYF. Written as DNA, the CDR3 is TGTGCCAGCTCTCGCGGGAGTCTAGGGACCCAGTACTTC. Full variable domain (outside the CDR3, taken from reference TRBV2 and TRBJ2-5): EPEVTQTPSHQVTQMGQEVILRCVPISNHLYFYWYRQILGQKVEFLVSFYNNEISEKSEIFDDQFSVERPDGSNFTLKIRSTKLEDSAMYFCASSRGSLGTQYFGPGTRLLVL.

At least ten counts were recorded for this clonotype. The chain employs TRBV7-6 and TRBJ2-3; D unresolved. CDR1 SGHVS and CDR2 FNYEAQ come from the germline V gene. The length of the CDR3 is 13 residues. Trimming pared 4 bases from V and 4 bases from J, leaving 9 bases between. The CDR3 coding sequence is TGTGCCAGCAGCTCCATCATGGCAGATACGCAGTATTTT. Translation gives CASSSIMADTQYF. Full variable domain (missing parts from reference TRBV7-6 and TRBJ2-3): GAGVSQSPRYKVTKRGQDVALRCDPISGHVSLYWYRQALGQGPEFLTYFNYEAQQDKSGLPNDRFSAERPEGSISTLTIQRTEQRDSAMYRCASSSIMADTQYFGPGTRLTVL.

This clonotype was counted many times. The CDR3 sequence: CATSSHGARDQPQHF. The CDR3 coding sequence is TGTGCCACCAGCAGCCACGGGGCCCGCGATCAGCCCCAGCATTTT. The gene calls are TRBV15 and TRBJ1-5, with D possibly matching TRBD1 (5 bases). This CDR3 comprises 15 residues. Germline CDR1 reads LNHNV; CDR2 reads YYDKDF (reference sequence). V shed 3 bases and J shed 5 bases, with 14 bases lying between them.

This clonotype was observed a few times. This chain joins TRBV12-3 or TRBV12-4 and TRBJ1-2; 7 positions match TRBD1. The CDR3 is made up of 13 amino acids. The ends lost 5 bases at V and 2 bases at J; junction bases unmatched: 2. This CDR3 is CASSDRENYGYTF. CDR3 DNA sequence: TGTGCCAGCAGTGACAGGGAGAACTATGGCTACACCTTC.